A single sample is the source of the 22 T cell receptor beta chains below, sequenced in a study of shared T cell receptors in the human thymus. Generated by immunoSEQ multiplex PCR, the TCRdb table keeps only in-frame clones and is missing some. The data hold roughly 550,000 clones, with about 80% observed a single time. The data were also submitted as part of a second study, on human thymus T cells.

The sample comprised thymocytes. The receptors shown here come from a boy under three years old with a congenital heart defect.

This CDR3 reads CSVDREGYQETQYF. In DNA, the CDR3 is TGCAGCGTTGATAGGGAGGGGTACCAAGAGACCCAGTACTTC. V usage is TRBV29-1 and J usage is TRBJ2-5; TRBD2 aligns across 7 bases. The germline V gene has CDR1 SQVTM and CDR2 ANQGSEA. Unmatched junction bases numbered 4, after V lost 3 bases and J lost 0 bases. The CDR3 length is 14 residues.

The chain carries TRBV30 and TRBJ2-7; possible D gene TRBD2, 5 bases. The germline V and J ends were trimmed by 0 bases and 0 bases, with 12 bases remaining between them. CDR1 is GTSNPN and CDR2 is SVGIG in the germline V gene (reference sequence). The CDR3 spans 15 residues. The CDR3 DNA is TGTGCCTGGAGTGTTCCTAGCATGAGCTCCTACGAGCAGTACTTC. This sequence encodes CAWSVPSMSSYEQYF.

This clone was observed a handful of times. The rearrangement uses TRBV12-5 and TRBJ1-2, with 8 nucleotides matching TRBD1. Germline V gives CDR1 LGHNT, CDR2 FRNRAP. J was trimmed by 4 bases and V by 6 bases; bases with no gene match: 7. CDR3 length equals 14 residues. Here the CDR3 reads CASGVGQDIYGYTF. CDR3 DNA sequence: TGTGCTAGTGGCGTGGGACAGGATATCTATGGCTACACCTTC.

This clone has only a few counts. The chain links TRBV7-9 to TRBJ1-4; 7 nucleotides align to TRBD1. Germline trimming cut 3 bases from V and 6 bases from J; bases unmatched to any gene: 7. The length of the CDR3 is 15 residues. Germline V gene data show CDR1 as SEHNR and CDR2 as FQNEAQ (reference sequence). CDR3 residues: CASSLRQGRDEKLFF. The CDR3 coding sequence is TGTGCCAGCAGCTTGAGACAGGGACGTGATGAAAAACTGTTTTTT. Using reference TRBV7-9 and TRBJ1-4 for the parts outside the CDR3, the full variable domain is DTGVSQNPRHKITKRGQNVTFRCDPISEHNRLYWYRQTLGQGPEFLTYFQNEAQLEKSRLLSDRFSAERPKGSFSTLEIQRTEQGDSAMYLCASSLRQGRDEKLFFGSGTQLSVL.

This chain uses TRBV4-1 with TRBJ2-7; TRBD2 might be the D (7 bases). Germline CDR1 is MGHRA and CDR2 is YSYEKL. The CDR3 has 14 amino acids. Trimming removed 1 base at V and 7 bases at J, with 14 bases between. CDR3 in amino acids: CASSQGGGPGEQYF. The CDR3 nucleotides read TGCGCCAGCAGCCAAGGGGGGGGCCCGGGGGAGCAGTACTTC.

V usage is TRBV5-4 and J usage is TRBJ2-2, with D possibly matching TRBD1 (6 bases). The CDR3 loop spans 19 amino acids. V lost 4 bases to trimming and J lost 6 bases, with 28 bases between them. CDR1 is SGHNT and CDR2 is YYREEE in the germline V gene (reference sequence). This CDR3 reads CASSPQPTGRGPVAGELFF. The DNA of the CDR3 is TGTGCCAGCAGCCCACAACCGACAGGTCGGGGCCCCGTTGCCGGGGAGCTGTTTTTT.

This clone was seen a handful of times. The gene calls are TRBV7-2 and TRBJ1-2; TRBD1 might be the D (6 bases). V gave up 1 base and J gave up 0 bases, with 15 bases separating them. Germline V gene lookup returns CDR1 SGHTA and CDR2 FQGNSA. The CDR3 runs 17 residues. CDR3 in DNA: TGTGCCAGCAGCTTAGAGTCTAGGGGGAGAGCTAACTATGGCTACACCTTC. Its protein product is CASSLESRGRANYGYTF.

The V and J genes are TRBV29-1 and TRBJ1-1; perhaps TRBD1 as D (5 bases). The CDR3 consists of 16 residues. Germline loops: CDR1 SQVTM, CDR2 ANQGSEA. V was cut by 8 bases and J by 3 bases, with 25 bases left in between. The CDR3 reads CSTTLGDSPEDTEAFF. CDR3 DNA sequence: TGCAGCACTACGCTCGGGGACTCACCCGAGGACACTGAAGCTTTCTTT. Looking up the rest from reference TRBV29-1 and TRBJ1-1 gives the full variable domain: SAVISQKPSRDICQRGTSLTIQCQVDSQVTMMFWYRQQPGQSLTLIATANQGSEATYESGFVIDKFPISRPNLTFSTLTVSNMSPEDSSIYLCSTTLGDSPEDTEAFFGQGTRLTVV.

The J gene is TRBJ1-5, the V gene TRBV18; D gene ambiguous. V was shortened by 1 base and J by 1 base, with 8 bases between the two germline ends. CDR3 length: 15 amino acids. Germline CDR1 reads KGHSH; CDR2 reads LQKENI. The CDR3: CASSPRGSSNQPQHF. The CDR3 DNA reads as TGTGCCAGCTCACCACGAGGGAGCAGCAATCAGCCCCAGCATTTT.

The rearrangement links TRBV7-6 to TRBJ1-1; D uncertain. This CDR3 spans 19 amino acids. The germline V and J ends were trimmed by 0 bases and 4 bases, with 24 bases remaining between them. CDR1 SGHVS and CDR2 FNYEAQ come from the germline V gene. CDR3 coding DNA: TGTGCCAGCAGCTTAGCCCCTCCCGGGGATTTTTTTCGAGGCACTGAAGCTTTCTTT. This translates into CASSLAPPGDFFRGTEAFF.

This sequence joins TRBV28 and TRBJ2-7; D gene ambiguous. Trimming stripped 2 bases from V and 7 bases from J, with 12 bases between. CDR3 size: 13 residues. Looked up from germline, CDR1 is MDHEN and CDR2 is SYDVKM. The CDR3 is CASSLRLTREQYF. In DNA, the CDR3 is TGTGCCAGCAGTTTACGCCTGACGCGGGAGCAGTACTTC.

The gene calls are TRBV6-4 and TRBJ2-7; 7 bases fit TRBD2. CDR3 length: 18 amino acids. V shed 0 bases and J 6 bases; nucleotides not matched to a gene: 17. Per germline, CDR1 MRHNA and CDR2 SNTAGT. CDR3 nucleotide sequence: TGTGCCAGCAGTGACTCGTCTCCAGCGGGATTCGATCTTAGCGAGCAGTACTTC. It translates to CASSDSSPAGFDLSEQYF.

The V and J genes are TRBV10-2 and TRBJ2-7; 7 positions agree with TRBD1. Trimming took 3 bases from V and 7 from J; bases not matched to a gene: 6. The CDR3 is 13 amino acids. Germline CDR1 reads WSHSY; CDR2 reads SAAADI. The CDR3 DNA reads as TGCGCCAGCAGTGACAGGGGGATCCGTGAGCAGTACTTC. Protein sequence: CASSDRGIREQYF.

This rearrangement joins TRBV25-1 to TRBJ2-7; 8 bases align to TRBD1. The CDR3 has 14 residues. The germline V gene encodes CDR1 MGHDK and CDR2 SYGVNS. Germline trimming cut 3 bases from V and 6 bases from J; bases unmatched to any gene: 7. The CDR3 loop is CASSDPGTGPEQYF. DNA of the CDR3: TGTGCCAGCAGTGACCCTGGGACAGGCCCCGAGCAGTACTTC.

This clone was picked up a small number of times. The gene calls are TRBV11-2 and TRBJ2-7; tentative D call: TRBD1 (6 bases). The CDR3 is 14 residues long. Germline-derived CDR1 and CDR2 are SGHAT and FQNNGV. Trimming removed 5 bases from V and 5 bases from J, with 16 bases in between. CDR3 region: CASSHYREGNEQYF. The CDR3 nucleotides are TGTGCCAGCAGCCATTACAGGGAAGGTAACGAGCAGTACTTC.

The V and J genes are TRBV19 and TRBJ2-1; unclear D gene. The CDR3 has 13 residues. The ends were cut back, 10 bases at V and 7 bases at J, with 17 bases in the middle. The germline V gene has CDR1 LNHDA and CDR2 SQIVND (reference sequence). CDR3 nucleotide sequence: TGTGCCACCCTTGACGGTCAGGAAAATGAGCAGTTCTTC. It encodes CATLDGQENEQFF.

This clone was picked up one time. This chain links TRBV14 with TRBJ2-7, with 8 bases fitting TRBD2. V gave up 2 bases and J gave up 3 bases; unmatched junction bases: 9. The germline V gene encodes CDR1 SGHDN and CDR2 FVKESK. CDR3 length: 16 amino acids. The CDR3 protein is CASSQREPGRGYEQYF. The CDR3 DNA reads TGTGCCAGCAGCCAAAGGGAGCCCGGGAGGGGCTACGAGCAGTACTTC.

The V gene is TRBV18, the J gene TRBJ2-5; perhaps TRBD1 as D (6 bases). The V and J ends lost 6 bases and 3 bases respectively, with 14 bases between them. This CDR3 region has 14 residues. CDR1 and CDR2 (germline): KGHSH, LQKENI. The CDR3 DNA reads as TGTGCCAGCTCGTACCGGGACAATGAAGAGACCCAGTACTTC. Translating it yields CASSYRDNEETQYF.

The rearrangement joins TRBV14 to TRBJ2-1; 12 positions agree with TRBD1. The junction had 2 bases not matched to a gene; V was cut back by 5 bases and J by 9 bases. The CDR3 has 13 residues. The germline V gene encodes CDR1 SGHDN and CDR2 FVKESK. The CDR3 loop reads CASSGTGGVEQFF. CDR3 coding DNA: TGTGCCAGCAGCGGGACAGGGGGCGTTGAGCAGTTCTTC.

This clone appeared a few times. This sequence joins TRBV7-3 and TRBJ2-7, with D perhaps matching TRBD2 (6 bases). CDR1 is SGHTA and CDR2 is FQGTGA in the germline V gene. There are 14 residues in the CDR3. V was pared by 5 bases and J by 2 bases, with 13 bases between. This chain's CDR3 is CASSPGGNPYEQYF. In nucleotides, the CDR3 is TGTGCCAGCAGCCCTGGAGGGAACCCCTACGAGCAGTACTTC. The full variable domain, in which reference TRBV7-3 and TRBJ2-7 provide the parts outside the CDR3, is GAGVSQTPSNKVTEKGKYVELRCDPISGHTALYWYRQSLGQGPEFLIYFQGTGAADDSGLPNDRFFAVRPEGSVSTLKIQRTERGDSAVYLCASSPGGNPYEQYFGPGTRLTVT.

This rearrangement joins TRBV15 to TRBJ2-5; TRBD2 is a possible D gene (5 bases). The CDR3 loop spans 16 amino acids. Germline V lookup: CDR1 LNHNV, CDR2 YYDKDF (reference sequence). The germline V and J ends were trimmed by 0 bases and 4 bases, with 15 bases remaining between them. The DNA for the CDR3 is TGTGCCACCAGCAGAGAAGGACTTGAAGAGAGAGAGACCCAGTACTTC. Encoded protein: CATSREGLEERETQYF.

The chain employs TRBV4-3 and TRBJ2-1, with a possible D match to TRBD1 (6 bases). This CDR3 has 18 amino acids. Germline CDR1 is LGHNA and CDR2 is YSLEER. Trimming removed 2 bases at V and 3 bases at J, with 20 bases between. CDR3 coding DNA: TGCGCCAGCAGCCAAAGAGAGGCGCCGACAGGCTTCTACAATGAGCAGTTCTTC. Amino acids: CASSQREAPTGFYNEQFF.